This TCR beta chain came from a study of cytomegalovirus exposure and HLA in healthy donors (dated by TCRdb to 2016 to 2017). As for the study more broadly: An earlier analysis of several hundred of the donors reported 250 to 300 Gb of sequence data and 117 million unique TCR beta sequences from 150 million to 200 million T cells. In an earlier analysis of around 540 of the donors, high-throughput TCR beta sequencing was used to judge whether each TCR beta V gene segment behaved as functional or pseudogenic. Every discovery cohort repertoire had been produced on one sequencing platform. A later analysis re-analyzed previously published TCR beta repertoires from approximately 700 donors and added high-resolution HLA genotyping to study TCR occurrence patterns. The study aimed to test whether cataloging public T cell receptors could reveal signatures of past pathogen exposure. Among 300 to 500 genotyped donors of the cohort, an average of approximately 200,000 unique TCR beta nucleotide sequences was sequenced per donor, of which roughly 17% were non-productive. Typing coverage varied by locus: roughly 620-640 donors for A, B, C, DRB1 and DQB1; approximately 500 for DQA1; some 610 for DPA1; fewer than 480 for DPB1. An early release that covered 500 to 800 HLA-typed donors contained about 300 gigabases of sequencing data and tens of millions of unique TCR sequences. The T cell repertoires of under 750 subjects were profiled by immunosequencing and related to cytomegalovirus serostatus. High-throughput TCR immunosequencing, statistical association of individual TCRs with disease status, and machine learning were combined to predict cytomegalovirus infection status. Of the roughly 400 genotyped donors, around 81% fell in the genetic ancestry cluster associated with self-reported Caucasian donors. Rather than drawing on any new phenotypic data, the later analysis identified candidate immune exposures from TCR beta sequences and the way those sequences occurred across donors. Because of strong linkage in the cohort, roughly five DR-DQ haplotypes were treated as single units for association and clustering. Besides the first cohort of under 700 subjects, a separate validation cohort made up of over 95 different subjects was used. In a later genetic analysis, genome-wide SNP genotypes for 398 of the 666 donors were used, and that subset was treated as a discovery cohort. Alongside the repertoire data, information on donor age, sex, ethnicity and CMV serostatus was compiled. HLA typing included class I and class II loci at four-digit resolution.

V gives up 3 bases and J gives up 3 bases, and the segment between their germline ends measures 9 bases. Via the germline V gene, CDR1 is SNHLY and CDR2 FYNNEI. CDR3 length: 14 amino acids, cysteine to phenylalanine. This entry keeps only the CDR3 DNA: 42 bases, framed from base 1. Study-level results and caveats: Some IMGT-functional V segments, including TRBV6-2 and TRBV6-3, could not be told apart with the 87-base-pair reads, so those segments were excluded. A later genetic analysis reported fewer N-insertions in productive TCRs among donors in an Asian-associated ancestry cluster than the roughly 720-donor mean. Roughly uniform sequencing depth across donors was assumed in presence/absence analyses, although this assumption may not hold. A further reported finding was that TCR beta sequences accurately predicted the HLA-A and HLA-B alleles for most subjects in the first cohort. In a later analysis, several top co-occurrence clusters were reported to appear linked to parvovirus B19, influenza, CMV and Epstein-Barr virus. The study gave a list of 150 to 200 TCR beta chains associated with cytomegalovirus. It was suggested by the authors that the approach could potentially be generalized to other disease states and immunological phenotypes. In a later analysis, the rate of TCR association differed among HLA loci, with DRB1 alleles having the most associated TCRs and HLA-C alleles having the fewest. This cohort had only TCR beta chains sequenced, and the lack of alpha or paired-chain data limited which features could be detected. The earlier analysis of 587 of the donors excluded some 15 rarely observed V segments, including chromosome 9 orphons, because counts were too low. V-gene and J-gene trimming of TCR beta chains was associated with a missense DCLRE1C variant in a later genetic analysis, and the association was replicated in an independent cohort. Because some donors lacked HLA typing at each locus, the association tests relied only on the typed subset. Linkage disequilibrium might explain the correlated functional status among segregating V segments, but an unknown experimental factor could not be excluded. Cytomegalovirus status was reported to be diagnosed by the classifier with high specificity and sensitivity in both the original and validation cohorts. CMV serostatus was the only immune exposure information available for the cohort. In vitro tests confirmed that a few of the cytomegalovirus-associated TCR beta chains recognize cytomegalovirus antigens. In an earlier analysis of about 540 of the donors, most TCR beta V segments were observed in productive rearrangements about 90% or about 30% of the time, broadly matching IMGT annotations. While some public TCRs were present in many individuals, most TCR sequences turned up only very rarely across donors. A later analysis found that HLA-associated TCR beta chains were more clonally expanded and had lower generation probabilities than equally common non-associated chains. A group of highly shared sequence variants was considered likely to be a technical artifact of the sequencing pipeline. In a later analysis, most CMV-associated TCR beta chains were found to appear HLA-restricted, with HLA associations seemingly driven largely by CMV exposure. Assigning TCR associations to individual alleles was difficult when HLA alleles, especially DR and DQ, strongly co-occurred. In a later analysis, 15,000 to 20,000 TCR beta sequences were associated with specific HLA alleles at a false discovery rate of 0.05.

The cohort was made up of roughly 670 healthy bone marrow donors. Cohort members were all nominally healthy when sampled, although unrecorded immune exposures were likely present. The donor tested CMV seronegative and was one of the 352 seronegative cohort members. A peripheral blood sample was collected from each donor, and TCR beta sequencing was performed on peripheral blood mononuclear cells. The Qiagen DNeasy Blood Extraction Kit was used to extract genomic DNA from the blood cell samples. Points on this clone: What antigen it recognizes has not been identified. No base qualities exist here, and no much larger clone lies one base off it.

The library was generated by the immunoSEQ multiplex PCR assay. The multiplex PCR relied on a mix of 60 forward primers for TCR Vbeta segments and 13 reverse primers for TCR Jbeta segments. Amplification of the CDR3 region of rearranged TCR beta genes was performed with a multiplex PCR assay on genomic DNA. Amplified TCR beta libraries were sequenced as 87-base-pair reads on the Illumina HiSeq System. The authors' pipeline ran thus. In a later analysis, roughly 80 million unique TCR beta chains were counted across the 500 to 850 repertoires, and roughly 10 million of these chains were shared by at least two donors. To remove PCR and sequencing errors, raw reads were error-corrected and collapsed into unique sequences using a nearest-neighbor algorithm that merged closely related sequences. Alignment of CDR3 sequences to IMGT reference sequences was used to assign V, D and J gene segments. For a sequence to be retained, a match of at least six nucleotides was required to both a V gene segment and a J gene segment. Rearrangements were classified as productive when the CDR3 lacked stop codons and remained in frame with V and J, and all other rearrangements were classified as non-productive. CDR3 was defined according to IMGT convention as the region running from the second conserved V-encoded cysteine to the conserved J-encoded phenylalanine. In an earlier analysis of more than 550 of the donors, sequences lacking an unambiguous match to a single V gene segment were excluded. An earlier analysis of under 750 of the donors called V segments functional above 56.7% productive rearrangements and segregating when the between-donor standard deviation exceeded 5%. A statistical classification framework was built for diagnosing cytomegalovirus status from the catalog of TCR beta chain sequences. In a later analysis, V and J genes were assigned by comparing TCR nucleotide sequences against IMGT/GENE-DB human TR gene sequences. In a later analysis, CDR3 sequences and most-parsimonious VDJ recombination scenarios were assigned using the TCRdist pipeline. In a later analysis, each TCR beta chain was defined by its CDR3 amino acid sequence together with its V-gene family, and reads without a unique V-gene family were excluded. To address suspected cross-contamination and a sequencing artifact, a later analysis removed a few hundred highly shared, low-generation-probability nucleotide sequences. In a later analysis, a clonal expansion index was calculated for each public chain from normalized within-repertoire ranks of inferred template counts. A later analysis computed generation probabilities with a VDJ recombination model fitted to out-of-frame rearrangements, and checked the results against IGoR. In a later analysis, TCR-TCR, TCR-HLA and TCR-CMV co-occurrence was scored with hypergeometric tests, and a repertoire-size bias correction was applied to TCR pairs. To estimate false discovery rates, a later analysis permuted the HLA or CMV assignments 20 times. In a later analysis, co-occurring TCRs were grouped with DBSCAN, and TCRdist sequence similarity was added when clustering was performed within HLA-allele-positive subsets. Repertoires with fewer than 30,000 or more than 120,000 public chains, plus five repertoires with anomalous nucleotide sharing, were excluded from co-occurrence clustering. The clones in this table, taken by TCRdb from immuneACCESS, are in-frame only. Not every clone is retained; where verified, under half of the shortfall comes from an unresolved V gene, and the cause of the rest is unknown. That table is the source of V, J and clone size, and D and trimming were worked out from the DNA. Here the sample has some 120,000 clones; around 75% occur a single time. More than 1.5% of the sample comes from the top ten.

The TCR was taken from a woman younger than 35 in good health and CMV-seronegative. Material: PBMCs. The sequence joins TRBV2 to TRBJ2-1; the D segment could be TRBD1, given 6 matching bases. In nucleotide form, the sequence is TGTGCCAGCAGTGAGCCGACAGGCTACAATGAGCAGTTCTTC. This yields the protein CASSEPTGYNEQFF.